This T cell receptor beta chain was retrieved from a study of blood T cell repertoires in COVID-19. Overall study context: The United States, Italy and Spain provided the acute and convalescent COVID-19 samples. The analysed material was cDNA or gDNA that came from T cells, B-cell-depleted T cells, or PBMCs.

The CDR3 is 17 amino acids. CDR1 and CDR2 (germline): MGHRA, YSYEKL. With V trimmed by 1 base and J by 1 base, 5 bases remained unmatched. Original processing methods: Cell counts per sample came from amplifying reference gene primers. Only in-frame clones appear in the TCRdb table, and some are missing; sequencing was by immunoSEQ multiplex PCR. The D gene and trimming were derived from the DNA, and the V and J assignments and clone size from that table. The data show under 300,000 clones, about 86% seen once. V gene TRBV4-1 combines with J gene TRBJ1-4; 8 nucleotides match TRBD1. The TCR sequence derives from a woman aged 70-85 years with COVID-19, enrolled during active disease. The sequenced material came from peripheral blood. The CDR3 DNA is TGCGCCAGCAGCCAAGGGACAGGGCGAGAAACTAATGAAAAACTGTTTTTT. Protein sequence: CASSQGTGRETNEKLFF.